These T cell receptor beta chains were read from a single sample in a study of cytomegalovirus exposure and HLA in healthy donors. TCRdb keeps only in-frame clones here, not all; method: immunoSEQ multiplex PCR. The sample has under 150,000 clones, 80% seen once. The sequencing sample was made of PBMCs. The receptors derive from a male donor in good health and CMV-seronegative. Both conserved end residues are part of each CDR3. A D gene is named only where the DNA matches it firmly. Clone size, where shown, is once, few, many, or a class for clones that have expanded.

cdr3_nt: TGTGCCGGCAAGCGGGGGGGCGTCACAGATACGCAGTATTTT; cdr3_aa: CAGKRGGVTDTQYF; d_call: TRBD2; clone_size: .; v_call: TRBV2; j_call: TRBJ2-3
cdr3_nt: TGCGCCAGCAGCGGGGACAGGAACAATGAGCAGTTCTTC; cdr3_aa: CASSGDRNNEQFF; d_call: TRBD1; clone_size: .; v_call: TRBV5-1; j_call: TRBJ2-1
cdr3_nt: TGTGCCAGCAGCTTGGCGGGGTCGAGTCAGCAGTACTTC; cdr3_aa: CASSLAGSSQQYF; d_call: .; clone_size: .; v_call: TRBV5-4; j_call: TRBJ2-7
cdr3_nt: TGTGCCAGCAGAAGGACAGGGGTGGACACCGGGGAGCTGTTTTTT; cdr3_aa: CASRRTGVDTGELFF; d_call: TRBD1; clone_size: .; v_call: TRBV6-5; j_call: TRBJ2-2
cdr3_nt: TGTGCCAGCAGCCGGACAGTGACCCCCTCCTACGAGCAGTACTTC; cdr3_aa: CASSRTVTPSYEQYF; d_call: .; clone_size: .; v_call: TRBV7-9; j_call: TRBJ2-7
cdr3_nt: TGTGCCAGCAGCTTAGATCCGCCACTCAGGGGAACCTCCTACGAGCAGTACTTC; cdr3_aa: CASSLDPPLRGTSYEQYF; d_call: .; clone_size: .; v_call: TRBV11-3; j_call: TRBJ2-7
cdr3_nt: TGTGCCAGCAGCTCGAGGCGACTGCTAGCCACAGATACGCAGTATTTT; cdr3_aa: CASSSRRLLATDTQYF; d_call: .; clone_size: .; v_call: TRBV7-8; j_call: TRBJ2-3
cdr3_nt: TGCGCCAGCAGCCGGGGTACAGGGACGGTCACTGAAGCTTTCTTT; cdr3_aa: CASSRGTGTVTEAFF; d_call: .; clone_size: .; v_call: TRBV4-3; j_call: TRBJ1-1
cdr3_nt: TGCGCCAGCAGCCAAGGCTCCGTTGGGAGATCGGATCAGCCCCAGCATTTT; cdr3_aa: CASSQGSVGRSDQPQHF; d_call: .; clone_size: .; v_call: TRBV4-1; j_call: TRBJ1-5
cdr3_nt: TGCAGCGTAGCGGGGCGGATCTCCTACGAGCAGTACTTC; cdr3_aa: CSVAGRISYEQYF; d_call: TRBD2; clone_size: .; v_call: TRBV29-1; j_call: TRBJ2-7
cdr3_nt: TGTGCCAGCAGTTTTTATTGGGGCCAGCCCCAGCATTTT; cdr3_aa: CASSFYWGQPQHF; d_call: .; clone_size: .; v_call: TRBV28; j_call: TRBJ1-5
cdr3_nt: TGTGCCAGTAGTAGATGGACAGGGGGCGGAAACACCATATATTTT; cdr3_aa: CASSRWTGGGNTIYF; d_call: TRBD1; clone_size: few; v_call: TRBV19; j_call: TRBJ1-3
cdr3_nt: TGTGCCAGTATCGACTTGAGGCGGGGTGGGGTCTATGGCTACACCTTC; cdr3_aa: CASIDLRRGGVYGYTF; d_call: .; clone_size: .; v_call: TRBV19; j_call: TRBJ1-2
cdr3_nt: TGTGCCAGTAGTATCGGAGACCCGAACACTGAAGCTTTCTTT; cdr3_aa: CASSIGDPNTEAFF; d_call: .; clone_size: .; v_call: TRBV19; j_call: TRBJ1-1
cdr3_nt: TGCGCCAGCAGCCAAGAGATTTGGGGGCCTACAGATACGCAGTATTTT; cdr3_aa: CASSQEIWGPTDTQYF; d_call: .; clone_size: .; v_call: TRBV4-3; j_call: TRBJ2-3
cdr3_nt: TGTGCCAGCAGTTCGCAGGGCTTCACTGAAGCTTTCTTT; cdr3_aa: CASSSQGFTEAFF; d_call: .; clone_size: .; v_call: TRBV28; j_call: TRBJ1-1
cdr3_nt: TGTGCCAGCAGCTCGGGGAGGCTGGGGTCCCGGGAGACCCAGTACTTC; cdr3_aa: CASSSGRLGSRETQYF; d_call: .; clone_size: .; v_call: TRBV11-2; j_call: TRBJ2-5
cdr3_nt: TGTGCCAGCAGCTTGGCGAGGCAATCCTACGAGCAGTACTTC; cdr3_aa: CASSLARQSYEQYF; d_call: .; clone_size: few; v_call: TRBV5-5; j_call: TRBJ2-7
cdr3_nt: TGTGCCAGCAGTGGCGGTTTGAGGGGGGGGGTTCACACAGATACGCAGTATTTT; cdr3_aa: CASSGGLRGGVHTDTQYF; d_call: .; clone_size: .; v_call: TRBV2; j_call: TRBJ2-3
cdr3_nt: TGCGCCAGCAGCTTCGGGACAGCGGATGGCTACACCTTC; cdr3_aa: CASSFGTADGYTF; d_call: TRBD1; clone_size: .; v_call: TRBV5-1; j_call: TRBJ1-2
cdr3_nt: TGTGCCAGCAGCGTAGAAGTCGGGGAGGCCGACTATGGCTACACCTTC; cdr3_aa: CASSVEVGEADYGYTF; d_call: .; clone_size: .; v_call: TRBV9; j_call: TRBJ1-2
cdr3_nt: TGTGCCAGCGTCTGGACAGGCGCTGGACAGGAGGTTTTCTTT; cdr3_aa: CASVWTGAGQEVFF; d_call: TRBD1; clone_size: .; v_call: TRBV6-5; j_call: TRBJ1-1